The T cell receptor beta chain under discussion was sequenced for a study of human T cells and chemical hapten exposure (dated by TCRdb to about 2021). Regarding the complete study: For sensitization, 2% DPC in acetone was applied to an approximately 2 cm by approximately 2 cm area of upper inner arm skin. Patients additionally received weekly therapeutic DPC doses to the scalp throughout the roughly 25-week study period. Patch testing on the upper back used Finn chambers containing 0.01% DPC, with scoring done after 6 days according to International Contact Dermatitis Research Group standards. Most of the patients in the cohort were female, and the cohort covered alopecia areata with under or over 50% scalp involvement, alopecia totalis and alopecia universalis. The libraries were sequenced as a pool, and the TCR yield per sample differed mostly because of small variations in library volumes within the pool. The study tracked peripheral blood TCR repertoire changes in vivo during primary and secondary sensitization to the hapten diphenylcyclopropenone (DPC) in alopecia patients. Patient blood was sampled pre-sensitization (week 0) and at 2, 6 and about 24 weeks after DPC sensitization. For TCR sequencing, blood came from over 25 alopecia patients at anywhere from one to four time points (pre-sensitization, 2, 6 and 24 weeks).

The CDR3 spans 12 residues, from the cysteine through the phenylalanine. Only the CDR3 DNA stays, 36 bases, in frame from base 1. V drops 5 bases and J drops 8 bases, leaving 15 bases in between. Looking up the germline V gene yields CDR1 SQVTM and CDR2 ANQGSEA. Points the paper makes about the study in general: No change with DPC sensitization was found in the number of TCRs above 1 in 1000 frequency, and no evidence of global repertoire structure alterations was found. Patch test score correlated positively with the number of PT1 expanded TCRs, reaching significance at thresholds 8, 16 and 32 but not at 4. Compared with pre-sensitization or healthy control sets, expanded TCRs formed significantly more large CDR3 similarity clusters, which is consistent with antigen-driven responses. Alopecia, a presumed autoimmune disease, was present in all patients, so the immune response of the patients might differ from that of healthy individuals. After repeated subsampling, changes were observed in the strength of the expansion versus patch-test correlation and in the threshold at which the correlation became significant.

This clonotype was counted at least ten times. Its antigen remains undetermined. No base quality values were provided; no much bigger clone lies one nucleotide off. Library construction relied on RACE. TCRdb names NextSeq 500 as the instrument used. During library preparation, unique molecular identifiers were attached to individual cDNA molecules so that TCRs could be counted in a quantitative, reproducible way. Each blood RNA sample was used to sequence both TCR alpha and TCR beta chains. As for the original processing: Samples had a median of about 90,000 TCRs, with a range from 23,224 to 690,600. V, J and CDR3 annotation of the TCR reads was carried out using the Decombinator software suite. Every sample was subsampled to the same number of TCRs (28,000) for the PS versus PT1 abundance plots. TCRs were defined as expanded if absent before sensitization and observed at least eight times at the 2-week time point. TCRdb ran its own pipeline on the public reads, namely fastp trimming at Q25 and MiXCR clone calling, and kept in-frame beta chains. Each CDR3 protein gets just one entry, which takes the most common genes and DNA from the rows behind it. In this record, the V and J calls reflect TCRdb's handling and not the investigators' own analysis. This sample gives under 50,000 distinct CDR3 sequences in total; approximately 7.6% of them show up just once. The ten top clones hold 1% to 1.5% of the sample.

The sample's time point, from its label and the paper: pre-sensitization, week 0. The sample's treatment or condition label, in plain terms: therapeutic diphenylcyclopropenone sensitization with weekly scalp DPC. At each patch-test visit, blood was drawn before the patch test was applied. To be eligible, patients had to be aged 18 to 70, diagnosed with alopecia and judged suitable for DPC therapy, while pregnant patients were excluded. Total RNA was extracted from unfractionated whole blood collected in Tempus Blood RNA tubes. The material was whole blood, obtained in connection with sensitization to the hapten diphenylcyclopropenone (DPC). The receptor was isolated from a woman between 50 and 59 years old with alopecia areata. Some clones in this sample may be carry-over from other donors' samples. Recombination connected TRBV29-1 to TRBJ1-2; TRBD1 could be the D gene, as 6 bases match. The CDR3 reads CSVQIEQGGYTF. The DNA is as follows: TGCAGCGTTCAAATTGAACAGGGAGGCTACACCTTC. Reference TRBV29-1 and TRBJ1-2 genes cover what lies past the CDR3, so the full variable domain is SAVISQKPSRDICQRGTSLTIQCQVDSQVTMMFWYRQQPGQSLTLIATANQGSEATYESGFVIDKFPISRPNLTFSTLTVSNMSPEDSSIYLCSVQIEQGGYTFGSGTRLTVV.